This T cell receptor beta chain was sequenced in a study of spatial heterogeneity in lung cancer. Study context: Detection of beta-chain sequences consistently exceeded that of alpha-chain sequences.

This clonotype occurred many times. On each TCR cDNA molecule, a unique molecular identifier was present. One entry per CDR3 protein results from TCRdb running MiXCR on the 5' RACE reads. The sample has about 53,000 distinct CDR3 sequences; roughly 7% are singletons. The CDR3 extends over 15 amino acids. Between the trimmed V and J ends, which lost 4 bases and 7 bases, there was a span of 17 bases. Per germline, CDR1 MNHEY and CDR2 SMNVEV (reference sequence). The time point: sample taken at primary tumor resection. Researchers sequenced whole RNA taken from tumor, nontumor lung or frozen PBMC without sorting.

This TCR came from a female donor with early-stage non-small cell lung cancer. The sequences come from PBMCs, collected at surgery. This chain joins TRBV27 and TRBJ1-5, with D unresolved. The CDR3 sequence: CASSWDAGSGQPQHF. The CDR3 coding sequence is TGTGCCAGCAGTTGGGATGCGGGGTCGGGGCAGCCCCAGCATTTT.